The present entry profiles one TCR beta chain with its context. Repertoires were generated with immunoSEQ multiplex PCR, while TCRdb's copy carries only in-frame clones and drops some. The data contain around 63,000 clones, around 87% of them singletons. This specimen belongs to a study of OX40 agonist ivuxolimab in advanced cancers. This CDR3 is built from 14 residues. Trimming cost V 2 bases and J 0 bases, with 9 bases left between them. Germline CDR1 and CDR2: SGDLS and YYNGEE. The V gene is TRBV9, the J gene TRBJ2-7; D is unresolved. The specimen comprised CD4+ or CD8+ T cells sorted from blood, sampled in a trial of the OX40 agonist ivuxolimab. The receptor's source is an adult with an advanced solid tumor such as melanoma, head and neck, liver or kidney cancer. CDR3: CASSVTTTSYEQYF. CDR3 nucleotides: TGTGCCAGCAGCGTTACCACGACCTCCTACGAGCAGTACTTC.